This T cell receptor (beta chain) was recorded in a study of cytomegalovirus exposure and HLA in healthy donors. About the research overall: One earlier analysis, a look at about 179 million T cells, found almost 120 million unique TCR beta sequences.

Study-wide results and caveats: Further analysis was carried out later, and it showed several of the most significant clusters appearing linked to common viral pathogens.

Regarding this clone: Its antigen remains unknown.

PCR amplification relied on 60 Vbeta primers (plus 13 Jbeta primers). In the authors' workflow: In a later analysis, the count reached about 75 million unique TCR beta chains, with about 11 million shared. TCRdb's copy holds only in-frame clones and misses some; the assay was immunoSEQ multiplex PCR. The V and J calls and the clone size are those of that table, but D and trimming were determined from the DNA. Found here are 40,000 to 45,000 clones; the top ten clones hold over 1.5%. Regarding donors, all were healthy bone marrow donors. Germline assignment: CDR1 SGDLS and CDR2 YYNGEE. The CDR3 extends over 13 amino acids. Trimming removed 1 base at V and 5 bases at J, with 7 bases between.

This chain joins TRBV9 and TRBJ1-5; D unclear. The sample consisted of PBMCs. This TCR was recovered from a woman between 25 and 40 years old in good health and CMV-seronegative. The DNA for the CDR3 is TGTGCCAGCAGCGTACAGGCCGATCAGCCCCAGCATTTT. It encodes CASSVQADQPQHF.